The source of this T cell receptor beta chain is a study of human T cells and chemical hapten exposure. The wider study: 2% DPC applied to a 2 cm by 2 cm arm area sensitized donors.

Stated time point: patch test 3, about 24 weeks after DPC sensitization. Stated treatment: therapeutic diphenylcyclopropenone sensitization with weekly scalp DPC. TCRdb re-derived calls from the RACE reads in MiXCR, one entry per CDR3 protein. The repertoire includes around 150,000 distinct CDR3 sequences, about a quarter of them detected once, and roughly 2.2% sits in the top ten. This clonotype was counted a few times. This specimen consisted of whole blood, obtained in connection with sensitization to the hapten diphenylcyclopropenone (DPC). The TCR was taken from a woman younger than 35 with alopecia areata. Some clones in this sample may be carry-over from other donors' samples.

CDR3 protein: CASSPPEAETGELFF. The CDR3 coding sequence is TGTGCCAGCAGTCCTCCGGAGGCGGAGACCGGGGAGCTGTTTTTT. V and J are TRBV6-6 and TRBJ2-2; possibly TRBD2 for D (5 bases). V lost 5 bases and J 5 bases, leaving 15 bases between the germline ends. Germline CDR1 and CDR2: MNHNY and SVGAGI (reference sequence). The CDR3 spans 15 residues.